The source of this T cell receptor (beta chain) is a study of blood T cell repertoires in COVID-19. TCRdb's copy holds only in-frame clones and misses some; the assay was immunoSEQ multiplex PCR. Here the sample spans about 160,000 clones, under 90% being singletons. This CDR3 spans 14 amino acids. Germline V CDR1 and CDR2: SEHNR, FQNEAQ (reference sequence). The V and J ends lost 2 bases and 5 bases respectively, with 12 bases between them. The V call is TRBV7-9, the J call TRBJ1-1, with D perhaps TRBD1 (6 bases). The origin of this receptor is a woman aged 80 or over with active or convalescent COVID-19. Sequenced: peripheral blood. The DNA of the CDR3 is TGTGCCAGCAGCTTACATCAGGGGACGACTGAAGCTTTCTTT. The encoded protein is CASSLHQGTTEAFF.